This T cell receptor beta chain is from a study of cytomegalovirus exposure and HLA in healthy donors (dated by TCRdb to the late 2010s). Background on the whole study: The 670 or so repertoires of the first cohort and the 95 to 150 validation repertoires were produced on the same platform, according to a later analysis. The study aimed to test whether cataloging public T cell receptors could reveal signatures of past pathogen exposure. A separate validation cohort of about 110 different subjects was used in addition to the roughly 620-subject first cohort. To predict cytomegalovirus infection status, the study combined high-throughput TCR immunosequencing, statistical association of individual TCRs with disease status, and machine learning. Results the study describes overall, beyond this receptor: In vitro tests confirmed that a few of the cytomegalovirus-associated TCR beta chains recognize cytomegalovirus antigens. The authors suggested that the approach could potentially be generalized to other disease states and immunological phenotypes. Of the cluster scores, around 95% were above 0 in a later analysis, which found that TCRs clustered in the first cohort also tended to co-occur in the 120 validation repertoires. Most TCR sequences were observed very rarely across donors, whereas some public TCRs were present in many individuals. All 120 or so repertoires were used to score co-occurrence in the validation cohort in a later analysis, because that analysis had no HLA typing for the cohort. Cytomegalovirus status was reported to be diagnosed by the classifier with high specificity and sensitivity in both the original and validation cohorts. The study listed 164 TCR beta chains as associated with cytomegalovirus.

The donors were included in the validation cohort of 130 or so subjects, a group kept apart from the 666-subject first cohort. As to this clone: What this receptor recognizes is not known. Qualities for individual bases were not recorded, and no much larger clone is one base off.

The library came from the immunoSEQ multiplex PCR assay. The authors' pipeline ran thus. To diagnose cytomegalovirus status from the catalog of TCR beta chain sequences, a statistical classification framework was built. TCRdb limited this immuneACCESS table to in-frame rearrangements with V and J called. A share of clones is missing; checked studies link under half to unresolved V genes, and the rest is unexplained. V, J and clone size derive from that table, while D and trimming were established from the DNA sequence. The sample data list more than 250,000 clones, and roughly 91% of these were observed just once. The ten largest clonotypes hold approximately 3% of the sample. The source is a woman in her 30s in good health and CMV-seronegative. What was sequenced was PBMCs.

The CDR3 reads CASSPLTGEPQQFF. The sequence in DNA is TGTGCCAGCAGCCCGCTCACGGGGGAGCCTCAGCAGTTCTTC. In this chain, TRBV5-6 is recombined with TRBJ2-1; the D gene is perhaps TRBD2, from 6 matching bases. From the germline V gene, CDR1 is SGHDT and CDR2 is YYEEEE. V was cut back by 4 bases and J by 11 bases, leaving a gap of 19 bases between them. Including the terminal cysteine and phenylalanine, the CDR3 comprises 14 residues. Of all the DNA, just the CDR3 is kept, 42 bases in frame from base 1.